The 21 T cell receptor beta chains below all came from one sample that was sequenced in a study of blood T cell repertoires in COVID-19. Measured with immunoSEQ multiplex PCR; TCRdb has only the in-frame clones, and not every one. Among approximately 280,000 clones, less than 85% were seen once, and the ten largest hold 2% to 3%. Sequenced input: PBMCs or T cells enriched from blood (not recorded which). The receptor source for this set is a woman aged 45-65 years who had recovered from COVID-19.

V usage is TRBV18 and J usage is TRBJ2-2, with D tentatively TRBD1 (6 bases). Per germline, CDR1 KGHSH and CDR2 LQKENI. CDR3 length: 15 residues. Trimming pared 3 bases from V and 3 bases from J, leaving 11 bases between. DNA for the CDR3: TGTGCCAGCTCACCTTCAGGGGCCCACACCGGGGAGCTGTTTTTT. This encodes CASSPSGAHTGELFF. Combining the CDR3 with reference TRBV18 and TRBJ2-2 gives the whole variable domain NAGVMQNPRHLVRRRGQEARLRCSPMKGHSHVYWYRQLPEEGLKFMVYLQKENIIDESGMPKERFSAEFPKEGPSILRIQQVVRGDSAAYFCASSPSGAHTGELFFGEGSRLTVL.

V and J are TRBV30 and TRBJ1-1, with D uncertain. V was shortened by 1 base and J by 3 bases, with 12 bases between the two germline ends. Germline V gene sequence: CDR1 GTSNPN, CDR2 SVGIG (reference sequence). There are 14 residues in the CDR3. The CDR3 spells CAWSGLARDTEAFF. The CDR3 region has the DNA TGTGCCTGGAGTGGGTTGGCGAGGGACACTGAAGCTTTCTTT.

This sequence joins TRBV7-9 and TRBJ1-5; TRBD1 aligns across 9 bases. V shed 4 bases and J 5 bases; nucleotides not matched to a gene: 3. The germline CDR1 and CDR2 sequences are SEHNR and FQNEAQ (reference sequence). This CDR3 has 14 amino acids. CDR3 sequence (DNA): TGTGCCAGCAGCTCGGACAGGGGACATCAGCCCCAGCATTTT. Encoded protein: CASSSDRGHQPQHF.

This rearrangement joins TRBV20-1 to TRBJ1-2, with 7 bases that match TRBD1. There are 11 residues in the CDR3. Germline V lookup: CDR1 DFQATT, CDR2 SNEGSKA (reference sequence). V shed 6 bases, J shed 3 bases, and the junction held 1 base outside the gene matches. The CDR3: CSAGTDYGYTF. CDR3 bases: TGCAGTGCAGGGACAGACTATGGCTACACCTTC.

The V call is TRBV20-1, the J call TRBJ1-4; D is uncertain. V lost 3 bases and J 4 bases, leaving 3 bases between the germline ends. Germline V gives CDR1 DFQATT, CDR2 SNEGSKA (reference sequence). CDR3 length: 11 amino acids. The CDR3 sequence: CSARRNEKLFF. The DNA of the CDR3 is TGCAGTGCTAGGCGTAATGAAAAACTGTTTTTT.

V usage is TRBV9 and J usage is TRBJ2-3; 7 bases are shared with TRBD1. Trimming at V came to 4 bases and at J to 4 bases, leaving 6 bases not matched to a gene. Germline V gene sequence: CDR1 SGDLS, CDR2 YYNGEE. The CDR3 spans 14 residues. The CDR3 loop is CASSIGTVSDTQYF. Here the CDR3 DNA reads TGTGCCAGCAGCATCGGGACAGTCTCAGATACGCAGTATTTT.

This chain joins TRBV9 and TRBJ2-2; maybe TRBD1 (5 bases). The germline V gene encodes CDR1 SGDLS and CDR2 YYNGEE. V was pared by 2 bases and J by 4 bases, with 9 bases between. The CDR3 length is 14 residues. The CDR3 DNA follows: TGTGCCAGCAGCGTCACCAGGGTCACCGGGGAGCTGTTTTTT. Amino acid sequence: CASSVTRVTGELFF.

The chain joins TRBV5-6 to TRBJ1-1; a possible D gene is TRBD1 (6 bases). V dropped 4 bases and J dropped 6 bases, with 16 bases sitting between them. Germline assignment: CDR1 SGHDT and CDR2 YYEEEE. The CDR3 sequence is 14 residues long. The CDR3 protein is CASSGGHGVAEAFF. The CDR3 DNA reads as TGTGCCAGCAGCGGGGGACACGGGGTCGCTGAAGCTTTCTTT.

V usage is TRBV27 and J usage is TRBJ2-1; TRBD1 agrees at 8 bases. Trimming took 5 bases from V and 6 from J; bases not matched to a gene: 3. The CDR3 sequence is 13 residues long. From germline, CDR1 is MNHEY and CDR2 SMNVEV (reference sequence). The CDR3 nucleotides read TGTGCCAGCAGTCTCGACAGGGGCAATGAGCAGTTCTTC. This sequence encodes CASSLDRGNEQFF.

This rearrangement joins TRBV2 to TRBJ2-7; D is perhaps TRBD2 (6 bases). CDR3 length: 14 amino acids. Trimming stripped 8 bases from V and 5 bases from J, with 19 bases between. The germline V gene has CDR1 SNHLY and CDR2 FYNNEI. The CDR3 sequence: CASGGIAEYNEQYF. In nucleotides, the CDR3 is TGTGCCAGCGGAGGGATAGCGGAATACAACGAGCAGTACTTC.

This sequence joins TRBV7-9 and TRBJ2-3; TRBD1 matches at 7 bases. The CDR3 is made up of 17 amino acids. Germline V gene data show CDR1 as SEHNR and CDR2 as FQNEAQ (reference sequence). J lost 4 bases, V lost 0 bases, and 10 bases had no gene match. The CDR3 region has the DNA TGTGCCAGCAGCTTAGCGTTAGACAGGGCGCTTGCAGATACGCAGTATTTT. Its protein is CASSLALDRALADTQYF.

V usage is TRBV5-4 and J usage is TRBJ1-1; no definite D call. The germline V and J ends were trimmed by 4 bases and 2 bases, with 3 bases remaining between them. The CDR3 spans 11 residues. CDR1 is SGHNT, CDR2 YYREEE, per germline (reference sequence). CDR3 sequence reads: CASSLNTEAFF. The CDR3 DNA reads TGTGCCAGCAGCCTAAACACTGAAGCTTTCTTT.

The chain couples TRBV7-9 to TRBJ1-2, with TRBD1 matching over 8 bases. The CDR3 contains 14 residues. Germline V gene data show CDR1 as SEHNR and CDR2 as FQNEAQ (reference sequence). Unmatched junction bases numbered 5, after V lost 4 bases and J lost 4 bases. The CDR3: CASSSLGQGYGYTF. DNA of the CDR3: TGTGCCAGCAGCTCCTTAGGACAGGGCTATGGCTACACCTTC.

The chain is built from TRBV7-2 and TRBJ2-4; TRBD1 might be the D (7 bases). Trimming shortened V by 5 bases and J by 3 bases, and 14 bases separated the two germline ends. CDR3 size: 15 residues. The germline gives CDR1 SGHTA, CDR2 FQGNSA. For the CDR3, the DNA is TGTGCCAGCAGCGATAAGCAGGGGGGCAAAAACATTCAGTACTTC. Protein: CASSDKQGGKNIQYF.

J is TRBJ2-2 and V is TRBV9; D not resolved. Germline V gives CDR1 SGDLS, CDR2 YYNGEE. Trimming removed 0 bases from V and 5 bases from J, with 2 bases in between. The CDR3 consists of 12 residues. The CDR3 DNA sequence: TGTGCCAGCAGCGTAGCGACCGGGGAGCTGTTTTTT. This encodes CASSVATGELFF. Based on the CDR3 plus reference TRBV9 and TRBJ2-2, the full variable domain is DSGVTQTPKHLITATGQRVTLRCSPRSGDLSVYWYQQSLDQGLQFLIQYYNGEERAKGNILERFSAQQFPDLHSELNLSSLELGDSALYFCASSVATGELFFGEGSRLTVL.

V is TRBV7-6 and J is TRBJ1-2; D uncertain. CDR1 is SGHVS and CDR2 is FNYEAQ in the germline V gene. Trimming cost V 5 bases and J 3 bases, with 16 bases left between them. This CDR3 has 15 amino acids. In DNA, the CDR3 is TGTGCCAGCAGCCCAGGCTCAGTTATCGACTATGGCTACACCTTC. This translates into CASSPGSVIDYGYTF. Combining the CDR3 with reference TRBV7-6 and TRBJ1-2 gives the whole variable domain GAGVSQSPRYKVTKRGQDVALRCDPISGHVSLYWYRQALGQGPEFLTYFNYEAQQDKSGLPNDRFSAERPEGSISTLTIQRTEQRDSAMYRCASSPGSVIDYGYTFGSGTRLTVV.

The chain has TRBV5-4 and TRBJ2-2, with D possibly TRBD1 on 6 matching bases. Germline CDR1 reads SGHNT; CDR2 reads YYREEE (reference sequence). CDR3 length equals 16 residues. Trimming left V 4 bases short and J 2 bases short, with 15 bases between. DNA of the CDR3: TGTGCCAGCAGCCCCCGGACAGTTAGTAACACCGGGGAGCTGTTTTTT. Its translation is CASSPRTVSNTGELFF.

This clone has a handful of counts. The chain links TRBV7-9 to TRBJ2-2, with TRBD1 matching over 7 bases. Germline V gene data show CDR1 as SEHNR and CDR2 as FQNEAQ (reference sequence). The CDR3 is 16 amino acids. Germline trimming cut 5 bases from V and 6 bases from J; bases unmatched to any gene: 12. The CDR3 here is CASSIRTGASAGELFF. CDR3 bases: TGTGCCAGCAGCATCCGAACAGGGGCGTCGGCCGGGGAGCTGTTTTTT.

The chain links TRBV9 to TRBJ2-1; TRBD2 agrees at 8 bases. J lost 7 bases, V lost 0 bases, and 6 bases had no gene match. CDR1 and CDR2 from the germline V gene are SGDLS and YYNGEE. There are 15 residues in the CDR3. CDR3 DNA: TGTGCCAGCAGCGTAGTCCCACGGGAGGGAAATGAGCAGTTCTTC. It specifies CASSVVPREGNEQFF.

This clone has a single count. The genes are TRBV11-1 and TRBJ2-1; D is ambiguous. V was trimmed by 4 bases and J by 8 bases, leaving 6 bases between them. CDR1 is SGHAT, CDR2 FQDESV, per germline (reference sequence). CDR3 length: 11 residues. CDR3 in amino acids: CASSYIDEQFF. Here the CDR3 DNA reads TGTGCCAGCAGCTATATCGATGAGCAGTTCTTC.

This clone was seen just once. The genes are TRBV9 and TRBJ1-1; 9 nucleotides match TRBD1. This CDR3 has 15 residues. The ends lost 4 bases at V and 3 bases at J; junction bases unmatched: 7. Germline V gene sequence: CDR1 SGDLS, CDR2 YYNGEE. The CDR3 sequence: CASSLTGTGYTEAFF. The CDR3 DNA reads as TGTGCCAGCAGCTTGACCGGGACAGGGTACACTGAAGCTTTCTTT.